This T cell receptor (beta chain) was recovered during a study of technical replicates of blood from four donors. Generated by immunoSEQ multiplex PCR, the TCRdb table keeps only in-frame clones and is missing some. In the table there are about 73,000 clones, over 90% of which are singletons. This CDR3 has 17 residues. The germline gives CDR1 SGHRS, CDR2 YFSETQ. V was shortened by 4 bases and J by 0 bases, with 19 bases between the two germline ends. This clonotype originated in a human donor in good health. Some clones in this sample may be carry-over from other donors' samples. The rearrangement joins TRBV5-1 to TRBJ1-1, with D maybe TRBD1 (6 bases). Sample: PBMCs. In DNA, the CDR3 is TGCGCCAGCAGCCGCCAGGGGCAAGGGGGTCTGAACACTGAAGCTTTCTTT. It yields the protein CASSRQGQGGLNTEAFF.